Given below is one T cell receptor beta chain in context. Libraries were prepared by immunoSEQ multiplex PCR; TCRdb keeps only in-frame clonotypes and omits some of them. The data hold about 74,000 clones, with around 91% observed a single time. Unmatched junction bases numbered 7, after V lost 4 bases and J lost 9 bases. The CDR3 extends over 14 amino acids. Germline CDR1 LNHDA, CDR2 SQIVND (reference sequence). This entry belongs to a study of blood T cell repertoires in COVID-19. The sample comprised peripheral blood. The J gene is TRBJ2-1, the V gene TRBV19; 9 nucleotides line up with TRBD2. This receptor was obtained from a woman aged 50 to 60 in a cohort sampled during active COVID-19. CDR3 loop: CASSRREGNGEQFF. DNA of the CDR3: TGTGCCAGTAGTAGGCGGGAGGGCAACGGTGAGCAGTTCTTC.